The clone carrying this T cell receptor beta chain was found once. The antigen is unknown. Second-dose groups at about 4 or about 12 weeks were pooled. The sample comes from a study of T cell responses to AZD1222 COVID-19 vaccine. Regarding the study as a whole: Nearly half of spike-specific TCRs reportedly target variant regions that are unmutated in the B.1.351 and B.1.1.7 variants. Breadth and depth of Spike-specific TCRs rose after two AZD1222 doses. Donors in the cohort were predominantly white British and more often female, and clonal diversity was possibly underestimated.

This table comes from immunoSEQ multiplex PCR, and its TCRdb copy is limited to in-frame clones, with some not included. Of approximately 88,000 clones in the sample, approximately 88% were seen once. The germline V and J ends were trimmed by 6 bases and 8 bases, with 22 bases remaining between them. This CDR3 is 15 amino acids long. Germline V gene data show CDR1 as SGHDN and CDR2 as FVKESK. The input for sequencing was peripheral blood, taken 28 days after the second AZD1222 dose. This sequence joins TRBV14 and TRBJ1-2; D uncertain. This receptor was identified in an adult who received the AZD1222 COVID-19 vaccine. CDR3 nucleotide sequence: TGTGCCAGCAGTCCTTGGACCAGGTCCCCCTACGGCTACACCTTC. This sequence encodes CASSPWTRSPYGYTF.